This is a list of T cell receptor beta chains from one sample in a study of CD8+CD57+ T cells in acquired aplastic anemia. Via MiXCR, TCRdb re-called the reads, giving one row per CDR3 protein. The sample has some 140,000 distinct CDR3 sequences, about 48% seen once. Sequencing used sorted CD4+, CD8+, or CD8+CD57+ T cells (not recorded which) from PBMCs. The receptors come from a human donor with aplastic anemia. Each CDR3 is given with its conserved first and last residue. A D gene is named only where the DNA matches it firmly. Some rows have no size entry. The others give once, few or many, or a class for an expanded clone.

D gene	clone size	J gene	V gene	CDR3 DNA	CDR3 protein
TRBD1	many	TRBJ1-1	TRBV12-3/TRBV12-4	TGTGCCAGCAGTCTTATTGGTGGGACAGGGAGGGGTGAAGCTTTCTTT	CASSLIGGTGRGEAFF
TRBD1	-	TRBJ2-5	TRBV29-1	TGCAGCGTTGAATGGACAGGGGGAAAAGAGACCCAGTACTTC	CSVEWTGGKETQYF
-	few	TRBJ2-5	TRBV11-1	TGTGCCAGCAGCACCCCGCGACAGGATCCCCTCGGAGCAGGGGTGGACCAAGAGACCCAGTACTTC	CASSTPRQDPLGAGVDQETQYF
-	-	TRBJ2-1	TRBV25-1	TGTGCCAGCAGTACATCAACAGGGTACAATGAGCAGTTCTTC	CASSTSTGYNEQFF
TRBD1	-	TRBJ2-7	TRBV4-1	TGCGCCAGCAGCCAAGAATGGGGACAGGGGTGGGAGCAGTACTTC	CASSQEWGQGWEQYF
TRBD2	-	TRBJ2-5	TRBV7-2	TGTGCCAGCAGCTTAGGACTAGCTCAGGAGACCCAGTACTTC	CASSLGLAQETQYF
-	-	TRBJ2-7	TRBV25-1	TGTGCCAGCAGTGAATTGGTAGGAGCGGCTTCCGACGAGCAGTACTTC	CASSELVGAASDEQYF
-	many	TRBJ2-1	TRBV4-1	TGCGCCAGCAGCCAAGTCGTGGATAATGAGCAGTTCTTC	CASSQVVDNEQFF
TRBD2	-	TRBJ2-1	TRBV24-1	TGTGCCACCAGTGATTCCTCCGGCGGGGGATACAATGAGCAGTTCTTC	CATSDSSGGGYNEQFF
TRBD2	-	TRBJ2-7	TRBV7-2	TGTGCCAGCAAGACTAGCGCGGCTTACGAGCAGTACTTC	CASKTSAAYEQYF
-	once	TRBJ1-2	TRBV19	TGTGCCAGTATGACGGGGGGATCTGGCTACACCTTC	CASMTGGSGYTF
-	many	TRBJ2-2	TRBV13	TGTGCCAGCAGCCCAAACCGTGCCGGGGAGCTGTTTTTT	CASSPNRAGELFF
-	-	TRBJ1-2	TRBV29-1	TGCAGCGTCGAAGAGACAGGTGGCTATGGCTACACCTTC	CSVEETGGYGYTF
-	many	TRBJ2-1	TRBV4-3	TGCGCCAGCAGCCAAGATCAGGCGGGGACCTACAATGAGCAGTTCTTC	CASSQDQAGTYNEQFF
TRBD1	many	TRBJ1-5	TRBV6-1	TGTGCCAGCAGCGGGACAGGTCCGCCCCAGCATTTT	CASSGTGPPQHF
TRBD2	-	TRBJ2-2	TRBV2	TGTGCCAGCAGTGCAACTAGCGGGAGGGTCACCGGGGAGCTGTTTTTT	CASSATSGRVTGELFF
-	many	TRBJ2-3	TRBV4-2	TGTGCCAGCAGCCAAGACGCGGGGGCGGTAGATACGCAGTATTTT	CASSQDAGAVDTQYF
TRBD1	-	TRBJ1-5	TRBV10-3	TGTGCCAGCAGTTCCGGGACAGAAGGCAATCAGCCCCAGCATTTT	CASSSGTEGNQPQHF
TRBD2	many	TRBJ2-1	TRBV7-8	TGTGCCAGCAGCCCAACTAGCGGGGGGGCACACAATGAGCAGTTCTTC	CASSPTSGGAHNEQFF
TRBD2	-	TRBJ2-1	TRBV4-2	TGTGCCAGCAGCCAAGAGGCGGGGGGTTACAATGAGCAGTTCTTC	CASSQEAGGYNEQFF
-	many	TRBJ2-7	TRBV7-8	TGTGCCAGCACCTTGCAGGGCGAGCAGTACTTC	CASTLQGEQYF
TRBD1	many	TRBJ1-2	TRBV13	TGTGCCAGCAGCTACCGGACAGGGGGCTATGGCTACACCTTC	CASSYRTGGYGYTF
-	-	TRBJ1-1	TRBV5-4	TGTGCCAGCAGCTTGGTCGGCTCCAGCACTGAAGCTTTCTTT	CASSLVGSSTEAFF
-	many	TRBJ2-7	TRBV20-1	TGCAGTGCTAGAGCCCCAGACACTCTCTCCTACGAGCAGTACTTC	CSARAPDTLSYEQYF
-	-	TRBJ2-3	TRBV10-3	TGTGCCAGCAGTGAGTCACAGGAATTAGATACGCAGTATTTT	CASSESQELDTQYF
-	-	TRBJ2-1	TRBV20-1	TGCAGTGCTAGTGGATCCAGGGTCAATGAGCAGTTCTTC	CSASGSRVNEQFF
-	-	TRBJ1-6	TRBV7-9	TGTGCCAGCAGCCCATCCCCCCCGGACTCACCCCTCCACTTT	CASSPSPPDSPLHF
-	-	TRBJ1-3	TRBV7-9	TGTGCCAGCAGCCTCACGGTCGACACCATATATTTT	CASSLTVDTIYF
-	many	TRBJ2-7	TRBV20-1	TGCAGTGCCCTCCGGGAAGGGGAGCGACACGAGCAGTACTTC	CSALREGERHEQYF
-	many	TRBJ2-1	TRBV7-9	TGTGCCAGCAGCCCCGTACCTAGTCGCCATGAGCAGTTCTTC	CASSPVPSRHEQFF
TRBD2	-	TRBJ2-7	TRBV29-1	TGCAGCGTTGAAGATCCTAGCGGGGGGAACCAATTC	CSVEDPSGGNQF
TRBD1	-	TRBJ2-5	TRBV7-6	TGTGCCAGCAGCTTTGAAGACAGGGGAGAGACCCAGTACTTC	CASSFEDRGETQYF
-	few	TRBJ2-7	TRBV7-9	TGTGCCAGCAGCGGCTGGGGAGCGTACGAGCAGTACTTC	CASSGWGAYEQYF
TRBD2	few	TRBJ2-5	TRBV7-9	TGTGCCAGCAGCTATTCGGGGGGGATGGAGACCCAGTACTTC	CASSYSGGMETQYF
-	-	TRBJ2-1	TRBV20-1	TGCAGTACTAGAGATTTCGGCTCCACCTTTCTTTACAATGAGCAGTTCTTC	CSTRDFGSTFLYNEQFF
-	once	TRBJ2-7	TRBV20-1	TGCAGTGCGCAGACAGAAGATTACGAGCAGTACTTC	CSAQTEDYEQYF
-	-	TRBJ1-6	TRBV20-1	TGCAGTGCCCCTTGGGCAGGGAGGAATTCACCCCTCCACTTT	CSAPWAGRNSPLHF
-	once	TRBJ2-7	TRBV6-5	TGTGCCAGCAGTTACTTAGAGGGGTTAGTCGACGAGCAGTACTTC	CASSYLEGLVDEQYF
TRBD1	-	TRBJ2-7	TRBV20-1	TGCAGTGCACAGGGGGATCACGACTACGAGCAGTACTTC	CSAQGDHDYEQYF
TRBD1	-	TRBJ1-2	TRBV15	TGTGCCACCAGCACTTCCGAGAGGACAGGAAGGATCGGCTACACCTTC	CATSTSERTGRIGYTF
-	-	TRBJ2-1	TRBV11-2	TGTGCTAGAGCGCAAAGGGGAGCCTACAATGAGCAGTTCTTC	CARAQRGAYNEQFF
-	once	TRBJ2-7	TRBV9	TGTGCCAGCAGCCCGGATGCGGCAGACTACGAGCAGTACTTC	CASSPDAADYEQYF
TRBD2	once	TRBJ2-2	TRBV19	TGTGCCAGTAGTATTCCTCTAGCGGGAGCTTCCTACGGGGAGCTGTTTTTT	CASSIPLAGASYGELFF
-	many	TRBJ1-2	TRBV12-3/TRBV12-4	TGTGCCAGCAGTTCAATTTCCGGAGACACCAACCTCTATGGCTACACCTTC	CASSSISGDTNLYGYTF
-	-	TRBJ2-5	TRBV20-1	TGCAGCGTCGCGGAGACCCAGTACTTC	CSVAETQYF
TRBD2	once	TRBJ2-5	TRBV15	TGTGCCACCAGCAGAAGTCGTACGGGGGGAGTAAAGACCCAGTACTTC	CATSRSRTGGVKTQYF
-	-	TRBJ2-7	TRBV15	TGTGCCACCAGCAGAGATCACAGGCCCTACGAGCAGTACTTC	CATSRDHRPYEQYF
-	many	TRBJ2-7	TRBV2	TGTGCCAGCAACTATAACAACTACGAGCAGTACTTC	CASNYNNYEQYF
TRBD2	-	TRBJ2-7	TRBV11-2	TGTGCCAGCAGCATACAAGCCGGGGGGAGCTCCTACGAGCAGTACTTC	CASSIQAGGSSYEQYF
TRBD2	-	TRBJ2-7	TRBV12-3/TRBV12-4	TGTGCCAGCCGAGGGCTAGCGGGGGCCTACGAGCAGTACTTC	CASRGLAGAYEQYF
-	few	TRBJ1-1	TRBV20-1	TGCAGTGCTAGTGGCCTATTCAACACTGAAGCTTTCTTT	CSASGLFNTEAFF
-	-	TRBJ2-7	TRBV27	TGCGCCAGCAGTTTGATCTTCCGGGACCACGAGCAGTACTTC	CASSLIFRDHEQYF
TRBD2	many	TRBJ2-5	TRBV7-9	TGTGCCAGCAGCGATTTCCCCCCCCCCACTAGCGGGGGGGCCGGGACCCAGTACTTC	CASSDFPPPTSGGAGTQYF
-	-	TRBJ2-5	TRBV20-1	TGCAGTGCTAATGGTGTAGACCAAGAGACCCAGTACTTC	CSANGVDQETQYF
-	once	TRBJ2-3	TRBV7-6	TGTGCCTTTCCTCCAATTCACACAGATACGCAGTATTTT	CAFPPIHTDTQYF
TRBD1	many	TRBJ1-2	TRBV7-8	TGTGCCAGCAGCTCAACCGGGACAGGGGGCGTTTATGGCTACACCTTC	CASSSTGTGGVYGYTF
TRBD1	few	TRBJ1-2	TRBV20-1	TGCAGTGCCACGGACAGGGACCTAGCTAACTATGGCTACACCTTC	CSATDRDLANYGYTF
-	few	TRBJ2-2	TRBV29-1	TGCAGCGTCGAGAGTCACATCACCGGGGAGCTGTTTTTT	CSVESHITGELFF
-	many	TRBJ2-7	TRBV19	TGTGCCAGTAACACGGACAAACCCTACGAGCAGTACTTC	CASNTDKPYEQYF
-	-	TRBJ2-7	TRBV13	TGTGCCAGCAGCTCCCAGCCGCGGGAGCAGTACTTC	CASSSQPREQYF